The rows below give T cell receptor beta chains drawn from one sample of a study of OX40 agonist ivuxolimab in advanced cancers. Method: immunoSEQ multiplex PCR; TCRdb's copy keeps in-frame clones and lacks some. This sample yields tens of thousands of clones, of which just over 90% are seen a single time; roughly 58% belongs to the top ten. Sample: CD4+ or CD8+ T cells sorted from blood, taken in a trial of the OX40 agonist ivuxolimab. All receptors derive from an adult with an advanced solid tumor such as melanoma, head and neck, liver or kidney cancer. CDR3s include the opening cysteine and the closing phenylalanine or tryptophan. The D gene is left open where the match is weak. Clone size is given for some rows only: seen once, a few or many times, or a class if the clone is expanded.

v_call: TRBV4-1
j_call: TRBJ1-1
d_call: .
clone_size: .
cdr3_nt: TGCGCCAGCAGCCTCGGTGGGGGGCACACTGAAGCTTTCTTT
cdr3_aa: CASSLGGGHTEAFF

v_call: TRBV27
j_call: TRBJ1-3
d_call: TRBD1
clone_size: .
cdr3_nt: TGTGCCAGCAGTTTAAGCCCCCTACGACAGGGTGTCGGCTCTGGAAACACCATATATTTT
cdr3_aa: CASSLSPLRQGVGSGNTIYF

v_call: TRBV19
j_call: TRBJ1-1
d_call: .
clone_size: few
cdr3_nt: TGTGCCAGTAAGTGGGAGGGGGGGACTGAAGCTTTCTTT
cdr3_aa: CASKWEGGTEAFF

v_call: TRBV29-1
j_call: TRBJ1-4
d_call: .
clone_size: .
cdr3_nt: TGCAGCGTTGAGTGGGGCGTTAATGAAAAACTGTTTTTT
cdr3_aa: CSVEWGVNEKLFF

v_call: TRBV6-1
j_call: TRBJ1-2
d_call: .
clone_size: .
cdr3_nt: TGTGCCAGCAGTGATGGGCCCGGTCCCGAGCCATATGGCTACACCTTC
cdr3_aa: CASSDGPGPEPYGYTF

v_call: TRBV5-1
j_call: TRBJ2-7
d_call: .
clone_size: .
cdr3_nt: TGCGCCAGCCAGGACAGCAACTCCTACGAGCAGTACTTC
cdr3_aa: CASQDSNSYEQYF

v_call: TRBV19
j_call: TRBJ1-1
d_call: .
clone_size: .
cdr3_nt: TGTGCCAGTAGTATTTCGGGCAGCACTGAAGCTTTCTTT
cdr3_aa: CASSISGSTEAFF

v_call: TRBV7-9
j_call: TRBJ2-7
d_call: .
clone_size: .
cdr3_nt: TGTGCCAGCAGTCCTAGTACAGGGTTTGTCGCCTACGAGCAGTACTTC
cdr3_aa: CASSPSTGFVAYEQYF

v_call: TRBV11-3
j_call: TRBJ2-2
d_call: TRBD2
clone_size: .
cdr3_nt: TGTGCCAGCAGCCCGAGGACTAGCGGGGCGGTAAACACCGGGGAGCTGTTTTTT
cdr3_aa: CASSPRTSGAVNTGELFF

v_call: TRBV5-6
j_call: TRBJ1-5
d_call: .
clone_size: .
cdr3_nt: TGTGCCAGCAGCTTGGGCGCAGGCGGGTATAGCAATCAGCCCCAGCATTTT
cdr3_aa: CASSLGAGGYSNQPQHF

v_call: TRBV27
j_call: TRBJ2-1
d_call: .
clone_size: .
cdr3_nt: TGTGCCAGCAGTTTATCGAAGGGTCTTCAAGAGCAGTTCTTC
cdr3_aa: CASSLSKGLQEQFF

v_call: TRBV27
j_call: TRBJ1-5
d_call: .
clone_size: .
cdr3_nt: TGTGCCAGCAGTTTAGCAGGGACGGGTCAGCCCCAGCATTTT
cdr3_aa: CASSLAGTGQPQHF

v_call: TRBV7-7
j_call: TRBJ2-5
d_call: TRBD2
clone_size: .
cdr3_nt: TGTGCCAGCAGCCAGGGACTAGCGGGGGAGAACCCGTACCAAGAGACCCAGTACTTC
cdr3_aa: CASSQGLAGENPYQETQYF

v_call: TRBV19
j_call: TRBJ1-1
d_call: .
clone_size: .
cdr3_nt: TGTGCCAGTGCATTTGGGCTCTGGAACACTGAAGCTTTCTTT
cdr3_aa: CASAFGLWNTEAFF

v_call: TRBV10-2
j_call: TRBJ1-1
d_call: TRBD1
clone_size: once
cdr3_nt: TGCGCCAGCAGTAACAGGGGAGCCAACACTGAAGCTTTCTTT
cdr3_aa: CASSNRGANTEAFF

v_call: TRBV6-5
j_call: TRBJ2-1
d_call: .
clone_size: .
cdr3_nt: TGTGCCAGCAGAACCCAGGGCCCCTTCTACAATGAGCAGTTCTTC
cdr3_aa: CASRTQGPFYNEQFF

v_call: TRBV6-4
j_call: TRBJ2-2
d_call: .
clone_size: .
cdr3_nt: TGTGCCAGCAGTGATACTGGGGCCGGGGAGCTGTTTTTT
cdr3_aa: CASSDTGAGELFF

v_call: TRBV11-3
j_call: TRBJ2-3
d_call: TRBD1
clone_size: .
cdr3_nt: TGTGCCAGCAGCACCGGGACAGGTAGCACAGATACGCAGTATTTT
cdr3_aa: CASSTGTGSTDTQYF

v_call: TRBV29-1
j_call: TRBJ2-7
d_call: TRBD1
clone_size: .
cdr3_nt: TGCAGCGTGACAGGGTTACAAGGCTACGAGCAGTACTTC
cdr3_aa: CSVTGLQGYEQYF

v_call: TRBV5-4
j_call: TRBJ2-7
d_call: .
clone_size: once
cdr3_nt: TGTGCCAGCAGCTTAGGGGACGGCACCTACGAGCAGTACTTC
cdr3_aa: CASSLGDGTYEQYF

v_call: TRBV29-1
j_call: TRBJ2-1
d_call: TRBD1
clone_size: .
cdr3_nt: TGCAGCGTTGATGGGACAGTGAACAGCTCCTACAATGAGCAGTTCTTC
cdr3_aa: CSVDGTVNSSYNEQFF

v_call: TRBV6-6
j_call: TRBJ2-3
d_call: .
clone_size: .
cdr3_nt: TGTGCCAGCAGTGACACAGATACGCAGTATTTT
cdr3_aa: CASSDTDTQYF

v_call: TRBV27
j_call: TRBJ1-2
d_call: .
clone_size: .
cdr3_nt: TGTGCCAGCAGTTTATCGGGCAGCTATGGCTACACCTTC
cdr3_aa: CASSLSGSYGYTF

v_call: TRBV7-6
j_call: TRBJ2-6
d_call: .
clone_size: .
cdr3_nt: TGTGCCAGCAGCCGGGGTGAAATCTCACAAAGTCGGGCCAACGTCCTGACTTTC
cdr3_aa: CASSRGEISQSRANVLTF

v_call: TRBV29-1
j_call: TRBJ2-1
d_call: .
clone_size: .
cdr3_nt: TGCAGCGGGGAGGCGGATGAGCAGTTCTTC
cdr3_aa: CSGEADEQFF

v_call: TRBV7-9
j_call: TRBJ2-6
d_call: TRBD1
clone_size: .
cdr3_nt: TGTGCCAGCAGCTTAGCGGGACAGGGGGCCGGGGCCAACGTCCTGACTTTC
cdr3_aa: CASSLAGQGAGANVLTF

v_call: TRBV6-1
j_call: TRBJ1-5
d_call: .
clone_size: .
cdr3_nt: TGTGCCAGCAGGGGCGGGCACAGATTCAATCAGCCCCAGCATTTT
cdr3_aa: CASRGGHRFNQPQHF

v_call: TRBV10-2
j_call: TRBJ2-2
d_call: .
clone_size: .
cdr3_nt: TGCGCCAGCAGTCCCGGGGACACCGGGGAGCTGTTTTTT
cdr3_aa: CASSPGDTGELFF

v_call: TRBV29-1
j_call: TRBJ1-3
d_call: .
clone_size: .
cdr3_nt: TGCAGCGTTTCCTCAGGCTCTGGAAACACCATATATTTT
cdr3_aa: CSVSSGSGNTIYF

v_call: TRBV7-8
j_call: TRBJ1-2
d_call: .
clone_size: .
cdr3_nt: TGTGCCAGCAGCTTAGCGTTGGACAGACAACTAAATGGCTACACCTTC
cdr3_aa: CASSLALDRQLNGYTF

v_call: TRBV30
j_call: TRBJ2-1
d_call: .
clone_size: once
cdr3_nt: TGTGCCTGGAGGGAGAGGGGATACAATGAGCAGTTCTTC
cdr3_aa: CAWRERGYNEQFF

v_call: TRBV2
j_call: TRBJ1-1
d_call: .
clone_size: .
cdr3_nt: TGTGCCAGCAACCTACAGGCTCGGAACACTGAAGCTTTCTTT
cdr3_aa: CASNLQARNTEAFF

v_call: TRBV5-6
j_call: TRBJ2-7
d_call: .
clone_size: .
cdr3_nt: TGTGCCAGCAGCCGAGGACAAGCCTACGAGCAGTACTTC
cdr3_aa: CASSRGQAYEQYF

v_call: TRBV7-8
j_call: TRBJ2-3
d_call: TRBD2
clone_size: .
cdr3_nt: TGTGCCAGCAGCTTAATAACGGGGGGGCCGGGGGATACGCAGTATTTT
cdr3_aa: CASSLITGGPGDTQYF

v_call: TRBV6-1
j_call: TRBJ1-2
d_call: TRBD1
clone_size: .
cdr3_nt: TGTGCCAGCAGTATTCCCAGGGACAGGGTTTCGGGCTACACCTTC
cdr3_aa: CASSIPRDRVSGYTF

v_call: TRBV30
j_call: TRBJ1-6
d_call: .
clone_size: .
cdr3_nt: TGTGCCTGGAGTGTATTCCGACAGGACTATTCACCCCTCCACTTT
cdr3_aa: CAWSVFRQDYSPLHF